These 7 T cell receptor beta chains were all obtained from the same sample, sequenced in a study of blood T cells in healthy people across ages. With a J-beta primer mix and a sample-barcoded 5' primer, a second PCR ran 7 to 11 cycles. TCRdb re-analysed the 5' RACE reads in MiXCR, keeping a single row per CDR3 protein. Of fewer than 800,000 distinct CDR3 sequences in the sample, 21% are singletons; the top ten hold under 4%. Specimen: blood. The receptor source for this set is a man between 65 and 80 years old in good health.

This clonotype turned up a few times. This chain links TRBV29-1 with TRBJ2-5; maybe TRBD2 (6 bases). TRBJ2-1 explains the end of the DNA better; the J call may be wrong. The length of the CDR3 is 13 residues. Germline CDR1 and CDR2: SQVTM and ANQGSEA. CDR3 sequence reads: CSAAELANFEQFF. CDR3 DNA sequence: TGCAGTGCTGCAGAGCTAGCGAACTTTGAGCAGTTCTTC.

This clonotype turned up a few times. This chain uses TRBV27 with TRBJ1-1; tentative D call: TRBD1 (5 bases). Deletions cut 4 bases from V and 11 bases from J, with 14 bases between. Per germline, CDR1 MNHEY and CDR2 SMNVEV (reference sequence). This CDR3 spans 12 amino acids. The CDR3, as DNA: TGTGCCAGCAGTTCGGCCAAACAGGCGGCTTTCTTT. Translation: CASSSAKQAAFF.

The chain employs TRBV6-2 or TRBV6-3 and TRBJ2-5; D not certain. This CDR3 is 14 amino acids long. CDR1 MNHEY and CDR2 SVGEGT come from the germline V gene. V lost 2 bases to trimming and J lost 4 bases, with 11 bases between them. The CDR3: CASSYQFNRETQYF. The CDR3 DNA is TGTGCCAGCAGTTACCAGTTTAACCGAGAGACCCAGTACTTC.

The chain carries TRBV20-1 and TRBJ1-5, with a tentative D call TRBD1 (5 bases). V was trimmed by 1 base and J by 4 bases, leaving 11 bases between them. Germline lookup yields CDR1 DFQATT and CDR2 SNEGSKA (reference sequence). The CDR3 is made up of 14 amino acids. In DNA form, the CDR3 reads TGCAGTGCTAGAGTCGGGGCAGAGAATCAGCCCCAGCATTTT. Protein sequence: CSARVGAENQPQHF.

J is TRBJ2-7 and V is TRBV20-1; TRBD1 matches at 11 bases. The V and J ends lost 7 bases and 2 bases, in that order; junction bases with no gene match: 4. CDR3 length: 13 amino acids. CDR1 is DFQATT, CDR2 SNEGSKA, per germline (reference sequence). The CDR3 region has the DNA TGCAGTGGCCTGGGACAGGGGGCCTACGAGCAGTACTTC. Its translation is CSGLGQGAYEQYF.

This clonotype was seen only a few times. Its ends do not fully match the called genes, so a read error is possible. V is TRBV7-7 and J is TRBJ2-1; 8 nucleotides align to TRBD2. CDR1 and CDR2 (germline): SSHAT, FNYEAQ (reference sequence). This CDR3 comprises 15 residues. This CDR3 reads CASSTSGPPDNEQFF. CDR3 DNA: TGTGCTAGCAGCACTAGCGGCCCCCCGGACAATGAGCAGTTCTTC.

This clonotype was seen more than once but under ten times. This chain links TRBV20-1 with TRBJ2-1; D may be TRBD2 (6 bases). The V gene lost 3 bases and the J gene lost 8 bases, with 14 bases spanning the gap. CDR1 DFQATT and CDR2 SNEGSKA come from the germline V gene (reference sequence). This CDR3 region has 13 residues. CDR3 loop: CSASKRAPDEQFF. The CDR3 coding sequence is TGCAGTGCTAGTAAGCGGGCCCCTGATGAGCAGTTCTTC.